This TCR beta chain was recorded in a study of OX40 agonist ivuxolimab in advanced cancers. Across the whole study: The study reported partial responses in three patients: one hepatocellular carcinoma, two cutaneous melanoma.

Trimming pared 0 bases from V and 6 bases from J, leaving 16 bases between. Per germline, CDR1 SGHTA and CDR2 FQGTGA. This CDR3 comprises 16 residues. Sequenced by immunoSEQ multiplex PCR; TCRdb stores in-frame clones only, minus some. The data show some 65,000 clones, about nine tenths seen once. This sequence originates from an adult with an advanced solid tumor such as melanoma, head and neck, liver or kidney cancer. The chain combines TRBV7-3 with TRBJ2-3; possibly TRBD1 for D (5 bases). This sample comprised CD4+ or CD8+ T cells sorted from blood, obtained in a trial of the OX40 agonist ivuxolimab. The CDR3 sequence is CASSLTGSWPGDTQYF. DNA for the CDR3: TGTGCCAGCAGCTTAACCGGGTCCTGGCCAGGGGATACGCAGTATTTT.